Each of the 25 T cell receptor beta chains below was sequenced from the same sample in a study of blood T cell repertoires in COVID-19. Repertoires were generated with immunoSEQ multiplex PCR, while TCRdb's copy carries only in-frame clones and drops some. The sample has a few hundred thousand clones; approximately 85% are singletons. The specimen was peripheral blood. These receptors were obtained from a human donor in a cohort sampled during active COVID-19.

This chain joins TRBV25-1 and TRBJ2-6, with D tentatively TRBD1 (5 bases). CDR1 and CDR2 (germline): MGHDK, SYGVNS. This CDR3 has 18 amino acids. V lost 1 base, J lost 0 bases, and 13 bases lay in between. The DNA of the CDR3 is TGTGCCAGCAGTGAATCGCACCTTCAGGGCTCTGGGGCCAACGTCCTGACTTTC. It specifies CASSESHLQGSGANVLTF.

The sample holds a few counts of this clone. The chain is built from TRBV13 and TRBJ1-1; 8 bases line up with TRBD1. Germline CDR1 reads PRHDT; CDR2 reads FYEKMQ (reference sequence). This CDR3 spans 12 amino acids. Unmatched junction bases numbered 3, after V lost 5 bases and J lost 7 bases. The CDR3 nucleotides are TGTGCCAGCAGCGCCGGGACAGGTGAAGCTTTCTTT. This codes for CASSAGTGEAFF.

V and J are TRBV7-8 and TRBJ1-2, with 8 bases aligning to TRBD1. The CDR3 has 17 residues. Germline-derived CDR1 and CDR2 are SGHVS and FQNEAQ. V trimming: 7 bases; J trimming: 2 bases; junction bases outside the gene matches: 15. The CDR3 nucleotides read TGTGCCAGCACTCCATTCCCGGGACAGGACGCGAACTATGGCTACACCTTC. Amino acids: CASTPFPGQDANYGYTF.

V and J are TRBV5-1 and TRBJ2-3; the D is unclear. The CDR3 is 14 residues long. Trimming removed 0 bases at V and 6 bases at J, with 11 bases between. Per germline, CDR1 SGHRS and CDR2 YFSETQ. CDR3 bases: TGCGCCAGCAGCTTGGTGGGTTCAGGCGATACGCAGTATTTT. It yields the protein CASSLVGSGDTQYF.

The rearrangement links TRBV7-9 to TRBJ1-2, with a tentative D call TRBD1 (6 bases). In germline, CDR1 is SEHNR, CDR2 FQNEAQ (reference sequence). Trimming cost V 4 bases and J 8 bases, with 26 bases left between them. The CDR3 extends over 17 amino acids. The CDR3 is CASSSTQGQGSSGGYTF. The CDR3 DNA reads as TGTGCCAGCAGCTCGACCCAGGGACAAGGCTCATCCGGGGGCTACACCTTC. The full variable domain, completed using reference TRBV7-9 and TRBJ1-2, is DTGVSQNPRHKITKRGQNVTFRCDPISEHNRLYWYRQTLGQGPEFLTYFQNEAQLEKSRLLSDRFSAERPKGSFSTLEIQRTEQGDSAMYLCASSSTQGQGSSGGYTFGSGTRLTVV.

DNA of the CDR3: TGTGCCAGTAGTCCACAGGGGCTGCGTCCGGGAAACACCATATATTTT. It is translated as CASSPQGLRPGNTIYF. This sequence joins TRBV19 and TRBJ1-3; 7 nucleotides agree with TRBD1. The J segment lost 4 bases and the V segment lost 5 bases, leaving 11 bases of the junction unmatched. Germline CDR1 reads LNHDA; CDR2 reads SQIVND (reference sequence). This CDR3 contains 16 residues.

The chain carries TRBV5-5 and TRBJ1-2, with TRBD1 matching 8 bases. J lost 2 bases, V lost 4 bases, and 7 bases had no gene match. The V gene's germline CDR1 is SGHKS and CDR2 YYEKEE (reference sequence). The CDR3 loop spans 15 amino acids. The CDR3 here is CASSTGTGLNYGYTF. The DNA for the CDR3 is TGTGCCAGCAGCACCGGGACAGGCTTAAACTATGGCTACACCTTC.

Regarding this clone: This CDR3 is also generated by other DNA sequences in the sample. This chain links TRBV18 with TRBJ1-1, with D tentatively TRBD1 (5 bases). The germline CDR1 and CDR2 sequences are KGHSH and LQKENI. The CDR3 extends over 13 amino acids. V was clipped by 2 bases and J by 1 base, with 5 bases between them. CDR3 sequence (DNA): TGTGCCAGCTCACCAACAGGGAACACTGAAGCTTTCTTT. Its protein product is CASSPTGNTEAFF.

The V gene is TRBV27, the J gene TRBJ1-1, with no clear D. V lost 5 bases to trimming and J lost 1 base, with 14 bases between them. The CDR3 contains 15 residues. Germline CDR1 and CDR2: MNHEY and SMNVEV (reference sequence). The CDR3 coding sequence is TGTGCCAGCAGTCTGACCTCGTCGGGGAACACTGAAGCTTTCTTT. Its protein is CASSLTSSGNTEAFF.

This clone was seen ten or more times. The chain couples TRBV6-6 to TRBJ1-3; D remains unclear. This CDR3 spans 16 amino acids. Per the germline V gene, CDR1 is MNHNY and CDR2 is SVGAGI (reference sequence). V lost 0 bases, J lost 0 bases, and 9 bases lay in between. Here the CDR3 DNA reads TGTGCCAGCAGTTACTCGGCGGTGAGCTCTGGAAACACCATATATTTT. Encoded protein: CASSYSAVSSGNTIYF.

This chain joins TRBV12-3 or TRBV12-4 and TRBJ1-2; D call uncertain. The CDR3 is 13 amino acids. Trimming removed 5 bases from V and 0 bases from J, with 7 bases in between. The CDR3 spells CASSALSNYGYTF. DNA of the CDR3: TGTGCCAGCAGTGCACTCTCTAACTATGGCTACACCTTC.

A word on this clone: The same CDR3 is also encoded by other DNA sequences in this sample. V is TRBV12-3 or TRBV12-4 and J is TRBJ2-2; D is unresolved. The germline V and J ends were trimmed by 3 bases and 5 bases, with 7 bases remaining between them. The CDR3 loop spans 13 amino acids. In DNA, the CDR3 is TGTGCCAGCAGTTTCCAACGGACCGGGGAGCTGTTTTTT. It encodes CASSFQRTGELFF.

The V and J genes are TRBV5-1 and TRBJ1-2; 7 positions match TRBD1. Germline V CDR1 and CDR2: SGHRS, YFSETQ. This CDR3 has 15 amino acids. The J segment lost 5 bases and the V segment lost 4 bases, leaving 11 bases of the junction unmatched. As DNA, the CDR3 is TGCGCCAGCAGCCCATGGACAGGAAAGGGGTATGGCTACACCTTC. Residues: CASSPWTGKGYGYTF.

This chain joins TRBV20-1 and TRBJ2-5; 10 bases agree with TRBD2. Losses at the gene ends were 3 bases for V and 2 bases for J; bases not matched to a gene: 9. The CDR3 consists of 16 residues. Per germline, CDR1 DFQATT and CDR2 SNEGSKA (reference sequence). The DNA for the CDR3 is TGCAGTGCTAGTCTGCGGGGTAGCGGGGGGCAAGAGACCCAGTACTTC. It codes for CSASLRGSGGQETQYF.

V is TRBV5-4 and J is TRBJ2-1, with TRBD2 matching 9 bases. The ends lost 4 bases at V and 5 bases at J; junction bases unmatched: 7. The CDR3 is 15 amino acids. CDR1 is SGHNT and CDR2 is YYREEE in the germline V gene (reference sequence). The CDR3 is CASSLAGSFDNEQFF. The DNA for the CDR3 is TGTGCCAGCAGCCTAGCGGGGTCGTTTGACAATGAGCAGTTCTTC. Based on the CDR3 plus reference TRBV5-4 and TRBJ2-1, the full variable domain is ETGVTQSPTHLIKTRGQQVTLRCSSQSGHNTVSWYQQALGQGPQFIFQYYREEENGRGNFPPRFSGLQFPNYSSELNVNALELDDSALYLCASSLAGSFDNEQFFGPGTRLTVL.

The chain carries TRBV27 and TRBJ1-6, with 7 positions matching TRBD1. Germline V CDR1 and CDR2: MNHEY, SMNVEV (reference sequence). The CDR3 loop spans 14 amino acids. The ends lost 10 bases at V and 14 bases at J; junction bases unmatched: 17. CDR3 amino acids: CATRSTGAGGALHF. The DNA for the CDR3 is TGTGCCACCAGATCCACAGGGGCCGGGGGGGCCCTCCACTTT.

The gene calls are TRBV2 and TRBJ2-1; D might be TRBD1 (5 bases). This CDR3 is built from 11 residues. Germline lookup yields CDR1 SNHLY and CDR2 FYNNEI. Trimming took off 2 bases at V and 9 bases at J, with 5 bases between the two ends. CDR3 in DNA: TGTGCCAGCAGTGAAAGGGGTGAGCAGTTCTTC. The encoded protein is CASSERGEQFF.

The chain joins TRBV11-1 to TRBJ1-1, with D tentatively TRBD1 (5 bases). V was trimmed by 1 base and J by 0 bases, leaving 12 bases between them. Germline CDR1 is SGHAT and CDR2 is FQDESV (reference sequence). The CDR3 runs 16 residues. The chain's CDR3 is CASSLGQHRMNTEAFF. CDR3 DNA: TGTGCCAGCAGCTTAGGACAGCACCGAATGAACACTGAAGCTTTCTTT.

This chain uses TRBV9 with TRBJ1-5; D is unresolved. Per the germline V gene, CDR1 is SGDLS and CDR2 is YYNGEE. Trimming cost V 4 bases and J 0 bases, with 11 bases left between them. This CDR3 contains 15 residues. The CDR3 sequence is CASSPLGVSNQPQHF. The DNA for the CDR3 is TGTGCCAGCAGCCCACTCGGAGTTAGCAATCAGCCCCAGCATTTT.

This clone came up once. The V gene is TRBV2, the J gene TRBJ2-3; 11 bases match TRBD2. Germline values: CDR1 SNHLY, CDR2 FYNNEI. The CDR3 is made up of 15 amino acids. Unmatched junction bases numbered 4, after V lost 6 bases and J lost 2 bases. The CDR3 is CASRLAGATTDTQYF. The CDR3 bases are TGTGCCAGCAGACTAGCGGGGGCCACCACAGATACGCAGTATTTT.

The chain is built from TRBV18 and TRBJ2-7, with D perhaps matching TRBD2 (5 bases). Germline assignment: CDR1 KGHSH and CDR2 LQKENI. This CDR3 spans 14 amino acids. With 3 bases removed from V and 6 bases from J, the gap between germline ends came to 15 bases. CDR3 in DNA: TGTGCCAGCTCACCCGAGGGCCTAACTGTCGAGCAGTACTTC. Protein sequence: CASSPEGLTVEQYF.

The V gene is TRBV7-8, the J gene TRBJ1-3, with 8 bases fitting TRBD1. The CDR3 is 15 amino acids. In germline, CDR1 is SGHVS, CDR2 FQNEAQ. J was trimmed by 4 bases and V by 3 bases; bases with no gene match: 5. CDR3 region: CASSFSQGAGNTIYF. The DNA for the CDR3 is TGTGCCAGCAGCTTTAGCCAGGGGGCCGGAAACACCATATATTTT.

The chain has TRBV24-1 and TRBJ1-2, with 8 bases lining up with TRBD1. V lost 4 bases, J lost 4 bases, and 7 bases stayed unmatched. The CDR3 is made up of 15 amino acids. The V gene's germline CDR1 is KGHDR and CDR2 SFDVKD. The CDR3 loop reads CATSEPTGGIYGYTF. The CDR3 coding sequence is TGTGCCACCAGTGAGCCAACAGGGGGAATCTATGGCTACACCTTC.

This clone was detected only once. The chain links TRBV6-1 to TRBJ2-1; D might be TRBD2 (5 bases). Germline values: CDR1 MNHNS, CDR2 SASEGT. The CDR3 totals 13 residues. V lost 0 bases, J lost 7 bases, and 7 bases lay in between. CDR3 region: CASSEAGANEQFF. The CDR3 coding sequence is TGTGCCAGCAGTGAAGCGGGAGCGAATGAGCAGTTCTTC.

In this sample, this clone turned up a few times. The chain carries TRBV11-2 and TRBJ1-2, with D perhaps TRBD1 (5 bases). The germline V gene has CDR1 SGHAT and CDR2 FQNNGV. Trimming stripped 3 bases from V and 8 bases from J, with 16 bases between. There are 14 residues in the CDR3. CDR3 loop: CASSLRGGGGGYTF. The CDR3 nucleotides are TGTGCCAGCAGCTTGCGAGGCGGCGGGGGGGGCTACACCTTC.